The present TCR beta chain was sequenced within a study of cytomegalovirus exposure and HLA in healthy donors. Study information: In a previous analysis, 110 million or so unique TCR beta sequences were found from 170 million or so T cells. Overall study results and limits: 16,951 TCR beta sequences were associated with HLA alleles at 0.05 false discovery rate in a later analysis.

As for this clone: What it binds is not known.

Likely unrecorded immune exposures existed in these nominally healthy donors. The CDR3 is 14 residues long. Trimming took 5 bases from V and 2 from J; bases not matched to a gene: 2. CDR1 SGHVS and CDR2 FQNEAQ come from the germline V gene. PCR primers comprised 60 Vbeta and 13 Jbeta primers. In the original workflow: As a later analysis found, there were 80 million or so unique TCR beta chains, of which 8.5 million to 14 million were shared. Sequencing used immunoSEQ multiplex PCR; TCRdb keeps in-frame clones, though not all of them. The V and J calls and clone size come from that table; D and trimming were worked out from the DNA. The table has some 150,000 clones, about four fifths seen once.

Sequenced input: PBMCs. This TCR was recovered from a woman in her forties in good health and CMV-seronegative. The rearrangement joins TRBV7-8 to TRBJ1-5; 8 nucleotides agree with TRBD1. The CDR3 protein is CASSVQGGNQPQHF. DNA for the CDR3: TGTGCCAGCAGCGTACAGGGGGGCAATCAGCCCCAGCATTTT.